This TCR beta chain was recorded in a study of blood T cell repertoires in COVID-19. Study overall: Samples of COVID-19 (acute and convalescent) were obtained from the United States, Italy and Spain.

The CDR3 consists of 16 residues. The germline V and J ends were trimmed by 4 bases and 4 bases, with 19 bases remaining between them. Germline loops: CDR1 MDHEN, CDR2 SYDVKM. In the authors' workflow: Amplifying reference gene primers gave estimates of nucleated cell counts. Data came from immunoSEQ multiplex PCR; TCRdb stores just in-frame clones and leaves some out. The V and J calls and clone size were taken over from that table, and D and trimming were inferred from the DNA. The data hold about 89,000 clones, with roughly 80% observed a single time. This rearrangement joins TRBV28 to TRBJ1-1, with D perhaps matching TRBD1 (6 bases). The source is a human donor in a cohort sampled during active COVID-19. The sample consisted of peripheral blood. CDR3 sequence reads: CASSSPPGGGGTEAFF. As DNA, the CDR3 is TGTGCCAGCAGTTCCCCGCCCGGAGGGGGGGGCACTGAAGCTTTCTTT.